The 20 T cell receptor beta chains in this list originate from one sample, sequenced in a study of lymphopenia after photon versus proton radiotherapy. This table comes from immunoSEQ multiplex PCR, and its TCRdb copy is limited to in-frame clones, with some not included. Of 68,000 or so clones listed, approximately 91% are singletons. The sequencing here drew on peripheral blood, taken from a patient treated with photon-based radiotherapy. These receptors were obtained from a woman in her sixties or seventies with pancreatic cancer.

As concerns this clone: Within the sample, other DNA sequences also encode this same CDR3. The chain couples TRBV7-2 to TRBJ2-1, with D perhaps TRBD2 (6 bases). Trimming left V 5 bases short and J 7 bases short, with 12 bases between. The CDR3 runs to 13 residues. Germline assignment: CDR1 SGHTA and CDR2 FQGNSA. The CDR3 bases are TGTGCCAGCAGCCCGGGACTGCATAATGAGCAGTTCTTC. This codes for CASSPGLHNEQFF.

The rearrangement uses TRBV5-1 and TRBJ2-5, with D possibly TRBD2 on 5 matching bases. The germline gives CDR1 SGHRS, CDR2 YFSETQ. V was cut by 4 bases and J by 4 bases, with 14 bases left in between. The CDR3 is 14 amino acids. CDR3 sequence: CASSIDVGRETQYF. Here the CDR3 DNA reads TGCGCCAGCAGCATAGACGTAGGGAGAGAGACCCAGTACTTC.

The chain uses TRBV10-3 and TRBJ1-2; D is ambiguous. Trimming took off 3 bases at V and 7 bases at J, with 21 bases between the two ends. The germline V gene encodes CDR1 ENHRY and CDR2 SYGVKD. This CDR3 has 16 residues. The CDR3 DNA follows: TGTGCCATCAGTGAAGGACCGACAATTTCACTGGGTGGCTACACCTTC. Amino acids: CAISEGPTISLGGYTF.

This clone appeared a few times. This rearrangement joins TRBV2 to TRBJ2-7; 9 bases align to TRBD1. Unmatched junction bases numbered 8, after V lost 8 bases and J lost 6 bases. The CDR3 spans 13 residues. Germline V gives CDR1 SNHLY, CDR2 FYNNEI. CDR3 coding DNA: TGTGCCAGCGCCGGGACAGGGAGGGGCGAGCAGTACTTC. This translates into CASAGTGRGEQYF.

The rearrangement uses TRBV7-3 and TRBJ2-3, with a possible D match to TRBD2 (6 bases). Per the germline V gene, CDR1 is SGHTA and CDR2 is FQGTGA. CDR3 length: 12 residues. V gave up 6 bases and J gave up 8 bases, with 12 bases separating them. The CDR3 nucleotides are TGTGCCAGCAGTCAATACGGGGGTACGCAGTATTTT. Protein sequence: CASSQYGGTQYF.

V and J are TRBV5-8 and TRBJ2-7; D gene uncertain. Germline loops: CDR1 SGHTS, CDR2 YDEGEE. The ends were cut back, 4 bases at V and 0 bases at J, with 11 bases in the middle. This CDR3 region has 14 residues. The CDR3 is CASSQDGRSYEQYF. As DNA, the CDR3 is TGTGCCAGCAGCCAAGACGGTCGCTCCTACGAGCAGTACTTC.

The gene calls are TRBV5-1 and TRBJ2-1; the match to TRBD2 covers 11 bases. The germline gives CDR1 SGHRS, CDR2 YFSETQ. V shed 4 bases, J shed 5 bases, and the junction held 2 bases outside the gene matches. The CDR3 totals 14 residues. CDR3: CASSGGLADNEQFF. The CDR3, as DNA: TGCGCCAGCAGCGGGGGACTAGCGGACAATGAGCAGTTCTTC. Full variable domain (rest looked up from reference TRBV5-1 and TRBJ2-1): KAGVTQTPRYLIKTRGQQVTLSCSPISGHRSVSWYQQTPGQGLQFLFEYFSETQRNKGNFPGRFSGRQFSNSRSEMNVSTLELGDSALYLCASSGGLADNEQFFGPGTRLTVL.

V gene TRBV5-1 combines with J gene TRBJ2-7; D is ambiguous. CDR3 length: 14 residues. Germline CDR1 reads SGHRS; CDR2 reads YFSETQ. V lost 4 bases and J 0 bases, leaving 11 bases between the germline ends. CDR3: CASSPTRPSYEQYF. CDR3 DNA sequence: TGCGCCAGCAGCCCCACGAGACCCTCCTACGAGCAGTACTTC.

The table lists this clone with a count of one. At the DNA level, this CDR3 is encoded by other sequences in the same sample as well. The CDR3 reads CASSQERTGGREAFF. The DNA of the CDR3 is TGCGCCAGCAGCCAAGAGAGGACGGGGGGTCGAGAAGCTTTCTTT. The chain carries TRBV4-3 and TRBJ1-1; TRBD1 is a possible D gene (5 bases). There are 15 residues in the CDR3. Germline V gene lookup returns CDR1 LGHNA and CDR2 YSLEER. V lost 0 bases, J lost 8 bases, and 16 bases lay in between.

The chain combines TRBV7-3 with TRBJ2-2; D is unresolved. The germline V gene has CDR1 SGHTA and CDR2 FQGTGA. The CDR3 totals 14 residues. V lost 5 bases to trimming and J lost 8 bases, with 15 bases between them. The DNA of the CDR3 is TGTGCCAGCAGCACCGATGTAGGGTCAGGGGAGCTGTTTTTT. Amino acid sequence: CASSTDVGSGELFF.

The rearrangement joins TRBV19 to TRBJ1-4; D ambiguous. V was shortened by 10 bases and J by 10 bases, with 10 bases between the two germline ends. The CDR3 runs to 10 residues. From germline, CDR1 is LNHDA and CDR2 SQIVND (reference sequence). CDR3 amino acids: CAISAGKLFF. CDR3 DNA: TGTGCCATTTCGGCTGGAAAACTGTTTTTT.

J is TRBJ2-1 and V is TRBV25-1, with D perhaps TRBD2 (5 bases). Trimming took off 2 bases at V and 7 bases at J, with 18 bases between the two ends. Germline assignment: CDR1 MGHDK and CDR2 SYGVNS. The CDR3 has 16 amino acids. The CDR3 DNA sequence: TGTGCCAGCAGTGAACCCGGGCGCAAGAGAGGGAATGAGCAGTTCTTC. Residues: CASSEPGRKRGNEQFF.

This chain joins TRBV19 and TRBJ2-5; 12 positions match TRBD1. With V trimmed by 8 bases and J by 5 bases, 6 bases remained unmatched. CDR1 is LNHDA and CDR2 is SQIVND in the germline V gene (reference sequence). CDR3 size: 14 residues. CDR3 protein: CASGDRGPQETQYF. DNA of the CDR3: TGTGCCAGTGGGGACAGGGGGCCTCAGGAGACCCAGTACTTC.

The rearrangement uses TRBV5-4 and TRBJ2-1, with 10 bases aligning to TRBD2. The CDR3 totals 15 residues. Germline-derived CDR1 and CDR2 are SGHNT and YYREEE (reference sequence). The V and J ends lost 4 bases and 5 bases, in that order; junction bases with no gene match: 6. The CDR3 protein is CASSTKREGDNEQFF. CDR3 DNA: TGTGCCAGCAGCACGAAGCGGGAGGGAGACAATGAGCAGTTCTTC.

The V gene is TRBV19, the J gene TRBJ2-5, with TRBD2 matching 12 bases. V dropped 4 bases and J dropped 7; count of bases not matched to a gene: 1. Looked up from germline, CDR1 is LNHDA and CDR2 is SQIVND (reference sequence). The CDR3 contains 13 residues. The CDR3 DNA reads as TGTGCCAGTAGTACGGGACTAGCGGGGACCCAGTACTTC. Translation gives CASSTGLAGTQYF.

A single count supports this clone. The chain's CDR3 is CASSFREGITGELFF. CDR3 nucleotide sequence: TGTGCCAGCAGTTTTCGGGAGGGTATCACCGGGGAGCTGTTTTTT. This chain connects TRBV27 to TRBJ2-2; TRBD2 agrees at 8 bases. This CDR3 is 15 amino acids long. Germline-derived CDR1 and CDR2 are MNHEY and SMNVEV (reference sequence). Trimming cost V 3 bases and J 4 bases; bases outside gene matches: 4.

The chain joins TRBV6-6 to TRBJ1-4; TRBD1 might be the D (5 bases). The CDR3 has 13 amino acids. Trimming pared 6 bases from V and 8 bases from J, leaving 13 bases between. CDR1 is MNHNY and CDR2 is SVGAGI in the germline V gene (reference sequence). CDR3 sequence reads: CASSRQSAEKLFF. The CDR3 nucleotides read TGTGCCAGCAGCCGACAGTCTGCCGAAAAACTGTTTTTT.

V usage is TRBV27 and J usage is TRBJ2-2; 9 nucleotides align to TRBD2. In germline, CDR1 is MNHEY, CDR2 SMNVEV (reference sequence). CDR3 length equals 18 residues. Trimming at V came to 5 bases and at J to 4 bases, leaving 14 bases not matched to a gene. CDR3 nucleotides: TGTGCCAGCAGTCCACGAGGGACTAGCATCGGCGCCACCGGGGAGCTGTTTTTT. This translates into CASSPRGTSIGATGELFF.

The V and J genes are TRBV7-2 and TRBJ2-1; 13 bases agree with TRBD2. After removal of 9 bases from V and 3 bases from J, the junction contained 5 bases not matched to a gene. In germline, CDR1 is SGHTA, CDR2 FQGNSA. The CDR3 runs 15 residues. The CDR3 region is CASALAGGVYNEQFF. The CDR3 DNA sequence: TGTGCCAGTGCACTAGCGGGAGGGGTCTACAATGAGCAGTTCTTC. Combining the CDR3 with reference TRBV7-2 and TRBJ2-1 gives the whole variable domain GAGVSQSPSNKVTEKGKDVELRCDPISGHTALYWYRQSLGQGLEFLIYFQGNSAPDKSGLPSDRFSAERTGGSVSTLTIQRTQQEDSAVYLCASALAGGVYNEQFFGPGTRLTVL.

The V call is TRBV9, the J call TRBJ2-2; D is undetermined. Deletions cut 0 bases from V and 1 base from J, with 4 bases between. The germline gives CDR1 SGDLS, CDR2 YYNGEE. The CDR3 contains 14 residues. DNA for the CDR3: TGTGCCAGCAGCGTAGTCGGGAACACCGGGGAGCTGTTTTTT. This gives the protein CASSVVGNTGELFF.